The 7 T cell receptor beta chains listed next were all sequenced from one sample in a study of blood T cell repertoires in COVID-19. Profiled with immunoSEQ multiplex PCR; TCRdb holds only in-frame clones, not every one. The sample records tens of thousands of clones, around 68% being singletons. Sequencing was carried out using peripheral blood. The receptors here all came from a woman aged 70 to 79 with acute or convalescent COVID-19.

The rearrangement uses TRBV19 and TRBJ2-7, with 10 bases matching TRBD1. The V and J ends lost 10 bases and 3 bases, in that order; junction bases with no gene match: 12. This CDR3 contains 15 residues. Per the germline V gene, CDR1 is LNHDA and CDR2 is SQIVND (reference sequence). The CDR3 bases are TGTGCCACCGAGGCCGGGACAGGGGCTCTCTACGAGCAGTACTTC. It specifies CATEAGTGALYEQYF.

The V gene is TRBV5-8, the J gene TRBJ2-1; D remains unclear. Trimming stripped 4 bases from V and 3 bases from J, with 5 bases between. Germline-derived CDR1 and CDR2 are SGHTS and YDEGEE. The CDR3 loop spans 12 amino acids. The CDR3 sequence is CASSPFYNEQFF. The CDR3 DNA follows: TGTGCCAGCAGCCCGTTCTACAATGAGCAGTTCTTC.

This clone was found a few times. This chain links TRBV28 with TRBJ2-7; D gene ambiguous. The CDR3 has 16 residues. Trimming stripped 3 bases from V and 4 bases from J, with 19 bases between. CDR1 and CDR2 from the germline V gene are MDHEN and SYDVKM. Here the CDR3 DNA reads TGTGCCAGCAGTTTGCGGAGCCTTAGTAACCGTTACGAGCAGTACTTC. Residues: CASSLRSLSNRYEQYF.

The chain combines TRBV7-8 with TRBJ2-7, with 9 positions matching TRBD2. This CDR3 region has 16 residues. V was pared by 5 bases and J by 0 bases, with 8 bases of the junction left unmatched. Germline V gene sequence: CDR1 SGHVS, CDR2 FQNEAQ. CDR3 loop: CASSPLSGGNSYEQYF. The CDR3 nucleotides are TGTGCCAGCAGCCCCCTTAGCGGGGGTAACTCCTACGAGCAGTACTTC.

Only one count was recorded for this clone. The chain is built from TRBV4-3 and TRBJ1-1; D may be TRBD1 (5 bases). Between the trimmed V and J ends, which lost 1 base and 5 bases, there was a span of 14 bases. The CDR3 runs 15 residues. From germline, CDR1 is LGHNA and CDR2 YSLEER. This chain's CDR3 is CASSQATGGGTEAFF. The CDR3, as DNA: TGCGCCAGCAGCCAAGCAACAGGCGGGGGAACTGAAGCTTTCTTT.

This chain uses TRBV3-1 (or the pseudogene TRBV3-2) with TRBJ2-7, with 7 positions matching TRBD2. From germline, CDR1 is LGHDT and CDR2 YNNKEL (reference sequence). Losses at the gene ends were 7 bases for V and 2 bases for J; bases not matched to a gene: 11. The CDR3 extends over 15 amino acids. The CDR3 DNA is TGTGCCAGCACCTCAAGGTCTAGCGGCCCCTACGAGCAGTACTTC. Protein sequence: CASTSRSSGPYEQYF.

This clone has just one count. The genes are TRBV19 and TRBJ1-5; 9 nucleotides line up with TRBD1. Germline V CDR1 and CDR2: LNHDA, SQIVND (reference sequence). The length of the CDR3 is 14 residues. V was clipped by 8 bases and J by 4 bases; unmatched bases: 6. Written as DNA, the CDR3 is TGTGCCAGTCGAGTGACAGGGGGAAATCAGCCCCAGCATTTT. As protein: CASRVTGGNQPQHF.